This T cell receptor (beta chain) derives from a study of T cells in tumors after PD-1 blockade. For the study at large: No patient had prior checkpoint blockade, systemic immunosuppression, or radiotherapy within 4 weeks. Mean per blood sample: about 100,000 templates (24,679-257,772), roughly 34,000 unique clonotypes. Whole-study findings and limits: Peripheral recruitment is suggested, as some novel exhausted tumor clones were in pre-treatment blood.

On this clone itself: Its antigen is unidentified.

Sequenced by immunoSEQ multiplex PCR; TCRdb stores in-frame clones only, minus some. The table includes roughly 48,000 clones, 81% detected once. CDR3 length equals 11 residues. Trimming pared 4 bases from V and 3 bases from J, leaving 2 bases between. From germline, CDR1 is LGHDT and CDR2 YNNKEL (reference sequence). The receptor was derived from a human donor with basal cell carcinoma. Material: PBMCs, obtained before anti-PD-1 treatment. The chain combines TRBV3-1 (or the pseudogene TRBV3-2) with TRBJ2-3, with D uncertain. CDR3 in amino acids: CASSLTDTQYF. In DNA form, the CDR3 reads TGTGCCAGCAGCCTAACAGATACGCAGTATTTT.